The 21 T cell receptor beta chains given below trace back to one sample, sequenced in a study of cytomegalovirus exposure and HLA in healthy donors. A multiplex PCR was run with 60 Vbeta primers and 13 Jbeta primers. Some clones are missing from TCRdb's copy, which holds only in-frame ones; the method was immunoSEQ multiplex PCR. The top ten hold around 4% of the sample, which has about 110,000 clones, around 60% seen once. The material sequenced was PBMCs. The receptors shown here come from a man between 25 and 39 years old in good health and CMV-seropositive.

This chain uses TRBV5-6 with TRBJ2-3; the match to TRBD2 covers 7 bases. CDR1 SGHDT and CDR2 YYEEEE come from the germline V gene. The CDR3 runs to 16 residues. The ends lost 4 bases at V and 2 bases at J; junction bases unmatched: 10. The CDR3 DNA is TGTGCCAGCAGCCCCTCCGGTAGCGGGCTCACAGATACGCAGTATTTT. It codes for CASSPSGSGLTDTQYF.

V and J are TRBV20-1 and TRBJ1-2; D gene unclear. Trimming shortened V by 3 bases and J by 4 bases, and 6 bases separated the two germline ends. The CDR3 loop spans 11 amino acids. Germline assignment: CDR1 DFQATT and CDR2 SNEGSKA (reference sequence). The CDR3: CSASLAYGYTF. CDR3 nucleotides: TGCAGTGCTAGTTTGGCCTATGGCTACACCTTC.

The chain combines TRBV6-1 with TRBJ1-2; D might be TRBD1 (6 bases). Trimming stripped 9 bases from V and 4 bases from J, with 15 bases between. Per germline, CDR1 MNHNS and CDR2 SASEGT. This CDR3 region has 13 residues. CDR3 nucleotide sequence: TGTGCCAGTCGAGGGGGGGAAATCTATGGCTACACCTTC. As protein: CASRGGEIYGYTF.

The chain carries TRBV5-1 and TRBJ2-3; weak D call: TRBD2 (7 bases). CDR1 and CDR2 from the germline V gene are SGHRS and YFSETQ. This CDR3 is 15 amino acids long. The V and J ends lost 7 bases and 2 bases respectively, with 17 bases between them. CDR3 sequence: CASGNAGASTDTQYF. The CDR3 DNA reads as TGCGCCAGCGGGAACGCGGGGGCATCCACAGATACGCAGTATTTT.

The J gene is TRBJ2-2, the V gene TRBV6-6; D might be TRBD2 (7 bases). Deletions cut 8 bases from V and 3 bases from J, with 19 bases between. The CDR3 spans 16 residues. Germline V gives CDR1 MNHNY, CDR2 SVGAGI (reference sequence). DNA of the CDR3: TGTGCCAGCCTTCCTCGGGGGGCCGTAGACACCGGGGAGCTGTTTTTT. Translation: CASLPRGAVDTGELFF.

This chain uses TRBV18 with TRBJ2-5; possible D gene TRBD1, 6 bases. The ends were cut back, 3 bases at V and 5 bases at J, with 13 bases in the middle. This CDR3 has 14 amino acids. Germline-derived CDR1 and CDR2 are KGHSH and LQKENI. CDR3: CASSPRAGVETQYF. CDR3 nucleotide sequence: TGTGCCAGCTCACCGAGGGCAGGGGTGGAGACCCAGTACTTC.

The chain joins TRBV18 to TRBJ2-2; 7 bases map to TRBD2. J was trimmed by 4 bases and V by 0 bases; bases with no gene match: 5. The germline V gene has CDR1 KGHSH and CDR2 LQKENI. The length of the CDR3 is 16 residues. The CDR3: CASSPPGRVSTGELFF. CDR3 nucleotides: TGTGCCAGCTCACCACCGGGGAGGGTAAGCACCGGGGAGCTGTTTTTT.

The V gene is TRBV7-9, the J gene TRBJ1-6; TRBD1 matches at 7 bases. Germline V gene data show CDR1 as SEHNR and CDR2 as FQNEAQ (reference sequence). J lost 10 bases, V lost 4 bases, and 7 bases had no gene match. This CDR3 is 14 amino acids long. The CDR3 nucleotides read TGTGCCAGCAGCTCCACAGGGGAGGTCTCACCCCTCCACTTT. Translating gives CASSSTGEVSPLHF.

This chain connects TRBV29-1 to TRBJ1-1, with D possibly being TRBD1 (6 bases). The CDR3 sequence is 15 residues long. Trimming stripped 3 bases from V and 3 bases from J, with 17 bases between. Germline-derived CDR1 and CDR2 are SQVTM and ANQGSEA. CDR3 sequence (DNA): TGCAGCGTTGATGGGGGCGGGGGCTCGTACACTGAAGCTTTCTTT. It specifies CSVDGGGGSYTEAFF.

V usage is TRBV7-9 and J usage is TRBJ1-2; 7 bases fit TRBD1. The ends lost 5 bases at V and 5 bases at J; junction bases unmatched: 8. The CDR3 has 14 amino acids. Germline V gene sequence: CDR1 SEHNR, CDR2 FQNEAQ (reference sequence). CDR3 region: CASSQGQLEYGYTF. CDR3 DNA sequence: TGTGCCAGCAGCCAGGGACAGCTAGAATATGGCTACACCTTC.

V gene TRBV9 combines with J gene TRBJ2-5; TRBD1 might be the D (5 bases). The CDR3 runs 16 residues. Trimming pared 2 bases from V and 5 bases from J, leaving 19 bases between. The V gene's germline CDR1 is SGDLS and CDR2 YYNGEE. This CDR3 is CASSVGLGPGRETQYF. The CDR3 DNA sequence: TGTGCCAGCAGCGTGGGGCTCGGCCCCGGACGGGAGACCCAGTACTTC.

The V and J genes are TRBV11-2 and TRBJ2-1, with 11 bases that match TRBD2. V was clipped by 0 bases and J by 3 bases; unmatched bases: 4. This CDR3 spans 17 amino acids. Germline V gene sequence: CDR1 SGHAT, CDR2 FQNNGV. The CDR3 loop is CASSLDRTSGGYNEQFF. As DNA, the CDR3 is TGTGCCAGCAGCTTAGATCGTACTAGCGGGGGCTACAATGAGCAGTTCTTC.

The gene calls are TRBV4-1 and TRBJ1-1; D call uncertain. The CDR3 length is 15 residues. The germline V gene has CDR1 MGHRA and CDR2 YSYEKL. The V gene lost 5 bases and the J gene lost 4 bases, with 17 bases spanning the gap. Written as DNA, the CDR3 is TGCGCCAGCAGCGAAACCGGCGGAAGACGCACTGAAGCTTTCTTT. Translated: CASSETGGRRTEAFF.

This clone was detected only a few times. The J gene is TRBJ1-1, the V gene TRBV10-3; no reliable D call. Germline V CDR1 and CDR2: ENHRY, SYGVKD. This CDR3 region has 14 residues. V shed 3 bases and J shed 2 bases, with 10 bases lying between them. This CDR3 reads CAISDRLSNTEAFF. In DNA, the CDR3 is TGTGCCATCAGTGACAGGCTGAGTAACACTGAAGCTTTCTTT.

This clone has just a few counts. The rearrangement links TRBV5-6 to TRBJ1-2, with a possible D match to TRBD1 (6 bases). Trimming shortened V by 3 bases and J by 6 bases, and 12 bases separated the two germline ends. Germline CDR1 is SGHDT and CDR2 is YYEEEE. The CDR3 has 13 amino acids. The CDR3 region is CASSSWDTDGYTF. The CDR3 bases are TGTGCCAGCAGCTCTTGGGACACCGATGGCTACACCTTC.

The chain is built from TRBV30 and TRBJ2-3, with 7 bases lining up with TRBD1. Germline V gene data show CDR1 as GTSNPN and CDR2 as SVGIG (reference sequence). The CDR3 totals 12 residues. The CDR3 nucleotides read TGTGCAAGGGGGCCCAGGCAAGGTACGCAGTATTTT. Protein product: CARGPRQGTQYF.

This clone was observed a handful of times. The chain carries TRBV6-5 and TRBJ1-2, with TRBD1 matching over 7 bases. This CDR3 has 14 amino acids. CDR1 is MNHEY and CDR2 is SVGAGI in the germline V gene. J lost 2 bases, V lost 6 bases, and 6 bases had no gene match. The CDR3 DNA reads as TGTGCCAGCAGCGACAGGGAAAGGAACTATGGCTACACCTTC. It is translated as CASSDRERNYGYTF.

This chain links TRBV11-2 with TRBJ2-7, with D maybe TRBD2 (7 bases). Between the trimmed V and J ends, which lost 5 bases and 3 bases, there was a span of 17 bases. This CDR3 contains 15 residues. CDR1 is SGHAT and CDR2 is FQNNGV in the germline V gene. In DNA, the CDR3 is TGTGCCAGCAGCCCCCGTAGGGGGGGAAGCTACGAGCAGTACTTC. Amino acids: CASSPRRGGSYEQYF.

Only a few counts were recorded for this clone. CDR3 loop: CASSLGGDTGELFF. The DNA of the CDR3 is TGTGCCAGCAGCTTAGGAGGGGACACCGGGGAGCTGTTTTTT. This sequence joins TRBV13 and TRBJ2-2, with a possible D match to TRBD1 (5 bases). The length of the CDR3 is 14 residues. Germline CDR1 PRHDT, CDR2 FYEKMQ (reference sequence). V lost 0 bases and J lost 3, with 5 bases in between.

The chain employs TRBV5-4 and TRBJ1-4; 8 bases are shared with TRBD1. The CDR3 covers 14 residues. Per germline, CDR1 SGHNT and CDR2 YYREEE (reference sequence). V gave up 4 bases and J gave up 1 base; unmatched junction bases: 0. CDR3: CASSTGGTNEKLFF. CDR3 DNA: TGTGCCAGCAGCACAGGGGGAACTAATGAAAAACTGTTTTTT.

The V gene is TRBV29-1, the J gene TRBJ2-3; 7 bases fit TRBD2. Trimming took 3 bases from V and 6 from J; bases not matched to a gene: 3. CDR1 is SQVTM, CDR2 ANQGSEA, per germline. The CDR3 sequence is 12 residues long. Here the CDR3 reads CSVDWGGDTQYF. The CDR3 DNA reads TGCAGCGTTGATTGGGGGGGGGATACGCAGTATTTT.